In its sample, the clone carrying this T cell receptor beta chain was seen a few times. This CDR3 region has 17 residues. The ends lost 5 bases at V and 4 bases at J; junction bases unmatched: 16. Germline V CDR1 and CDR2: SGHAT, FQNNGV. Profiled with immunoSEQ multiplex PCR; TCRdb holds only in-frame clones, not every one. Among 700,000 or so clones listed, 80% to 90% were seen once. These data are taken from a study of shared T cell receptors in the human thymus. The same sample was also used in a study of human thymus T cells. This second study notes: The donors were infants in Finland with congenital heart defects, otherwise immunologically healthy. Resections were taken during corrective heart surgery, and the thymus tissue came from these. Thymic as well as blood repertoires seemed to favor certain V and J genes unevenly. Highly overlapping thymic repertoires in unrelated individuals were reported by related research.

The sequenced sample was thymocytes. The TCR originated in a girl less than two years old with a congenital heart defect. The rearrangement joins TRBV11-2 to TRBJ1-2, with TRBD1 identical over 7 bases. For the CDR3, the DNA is TGTGCCAGCAGCCAAGGTTGGGACAGTTCCTACGGCTATGGCTACACCTTC. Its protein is CASSQGWDSSYGYGYTF.